This passage covers 10 T cell receptor beta chains from one sample sequenced in a study of T cell clonality in common variable immunodeficiency. Study-level points and caveats: In common variable immunodeficiency, TCR beta chains reportedly carried fewer deletions and N-nucleotide insertions.

Their antigen targets remain unknown. Profiled with immunoSEQ multiplex PCR; TCRdb holds only in-frame clones, not every one. The sample holds around 25,000 clones, and no clone turns up only once. The sample consisted of peripheral blood mononuclear cells. These receptors originate from a human donor with common variable immunodeficiency.

This clone was seen ten or more times. With the read ending 3 residues before the CDR3 end, the germline J gene is used to fill in that end. The chain uses TRBV28 and TRBJ2-7, with 8 positions matching TRBD1. The CDR3 covers 13 residues. With 6 bases clipped from V and 3 bases from J, the junction kept 4 bases outside the gene matches. CDR1 MDHEN and CDR2 SYDVKM come from the germline V gene. This CDR3 is CASRWTGSYEQYF. The CDR3 bases that were read are TGTGCCAGCAGATGGACAGGGAGCTACGAG.

This clone has only a few counts. The read ends 3 residues early relative to the CDR3; the germline J gene fills the gap. This chain joins TRBV11-3 and TRBJ2-5; 7 bases agree with TRBD1. CDR1 is SGHNT, CDR2 YENEEA, per germline. The CDR3 contains 15 residues. Losses at the gene ends were 1 base for V and 1 base for J; bases not matched to a gene: 3. The CDR3: CASSLGGQLQETQYF. The DNA read from the CDR3 is TGTGCCAGCAGCTTAGGGGGACAGCTCCAAGAGACC.

This clone was seen at least ten times. The read comes to an end 3 residues before the CDR3 does, leaving the germline J gene to fill in the end. The chain carries TRBV6-2 or TRBV6-3 and TRBJ2-7; 7 nucleotides align to TRBD2. The V segment lost 2 bases and the J segment 2 bases; nucleotides outside the gene matches: 3. In germline, CDR1 is MNHEY, CDR2 SVGEGT. CDR3 size: 14 residues. The covered CDR3 bases are TGTGCCAGCAGTTACGGTCTAGCGGCCTACGAG. It yields the protein CASSYGLAAYE. The whole CDR3 protein reads CASSYGLAAYEQYF.

This clone turned up a few times. The CDR3 end falls 3 residues outside the read, so it is completed with the germline J gene. This chain connects TRBV5-1 to TRBJ2-7; TRBD1 matches at 9 bases. The junction had 5 bases not matched to a gene; V was cut back by 4 bases and J by 0 bases. The CDR3 consists of 15 residues. CDR1 and CDR2 from the germline V gene are SGHRS and YFSETQ. The CDR3: CASSITTGGSYEQYF. CDR3 DNA, as far as it was read: TGCGCCAGCAGCATTACGACAGGGGGCTCCTACGAG. Together with reference TRBV5-1 and TRBJ2-7, the CDR3 gives the full variable domain: KAGVTQTPRYLIKTRGQQVTLSCSPISGHRSVSWYQQTPGQGLQFLFEYFSETQRNKGNFPGRFSGRQFSNSRSEMNVSTLELGDSALYLCASSITTGGSYEQYFGPGTRLTVT.

In this sample, this clone turned up many times. The CDR3 DNA, read in part, is TGTGCCAGCAACACCAGGGGAGACAGGGGAAAAGAGACC. Encoded protein: CASNTRGDRGKET. The entire CDR3 protein is CASNTRGDRGKETQYF. J is TRBJ2-5 and V is TRBV7-8, with 8 nucleotides matching TRBD1. The missing CDR3 end, 3 residues past where the read stops, is filled in from the germline J gene. CDR3 size: 16 residues. From germline, CDR1 is SGHVS and CDR2 FQNEAQ. Unmatched junction bases numbered 13, after V lost 7 bases and J lost 3 bases.

This clone was observed many times. Incomplete CDR3 DNA: TGTGCCAGCAGTGAAATCAGGACAGACTACAATGAG. Encoded protein: CASSEIRTDYNE. From start to end, the CDR3 is CASSEIRTDYNEQFF. The J gene is TRBJ2-1, the V gene TRBV2; TRBD1 might be the D (6 bases). The read gets to within 3 residues of the CDR3 end, and the germline J gene fills in the rest. CDR1 and CDR2 (germline): SNHLY, FYNNEI. This CDR3 contains 15 residues. Trimming shortened V by 2 bases and J by 3 bases, and 11 bases separated the two germline ends.

As to this clone: The CDR3 end lies 3 residues beyond the end of the read and is filled in from the germline J gene. V and J are TRBV19 and TRBJ1-5; 7 bases fit TRBD1. Germline trimming cut 7 bases from V and 6 bases from J; bases unmatched to any gene: 12. Germline V gene lookup returns CDR1 LNHDA and CDR2 SQIVND (reference sequence). The CDR3 has 15 residues. CDR3 sequence reads: CASKETGRITQPQHF. The sequenced part of the CDR3 DNA is TGTGCCAGTAAGGAGACAGGGAGGATCACTCAGCCC.

This clone was detected many times. The DNA ends 3 residues before the CDR3 does, and the rest of the CDR3 is filled in from the germline J gene. The rearrangement uses TRBV4-2 and TRBJ2-1; 7 positions match TRBD1. CDR1 is LGHNA, CDR2 YNFKEQ, per germline. CDR3 size: 15 residues. Trimming cost V 0 bases and J 9 bases; bases outside gene matches: 8. This CDR3 reads CASSQESRGLGEQFF. The CDR3 DNA, read in part, is TGTGCCAGCAGCCAAGAGTCAAGGGGGCTGGGTGAG.

This clone was detected many times. With the read ending 3 residues before the CDR3 end, the germline J gene is used to fill in that end. This chain joins TRBV30 and TRBJ1-2; D not certain. The CDR3 has 13 amino acids. Germline V gives CDR1 GTSNPN, CDR2 SVGIG (reference sequence). CDR3: CAWSVRSLWGYTF. The sequenced part of the CDR3 DNA is TGTGCCTGGAGTGTACGGTCACTCTGGGGC.

On this clone: The read ends 3 residues early relative to the CDR3; the germline J gene fills the gap. The rearrangement links TRBV7-6 to TRBJ2-5, with 7 positions matching TRBD2. Germline CDR1 reads SGHVS; CDR2 reads FNYEAQ. The CDR3 spans 16 residues. V dropped 0 bases and J dropped 1; count of bases not matched to a gene: 5. The DNA read from the CDR3 is TGTGCCAGCAGCTTAGCGCTGAGCGGGGCCCAAGAGACC. Protein sequence: CASSLALSGAQET. The whole CDR3 sequence reads CASSLALSGAQETQYF.